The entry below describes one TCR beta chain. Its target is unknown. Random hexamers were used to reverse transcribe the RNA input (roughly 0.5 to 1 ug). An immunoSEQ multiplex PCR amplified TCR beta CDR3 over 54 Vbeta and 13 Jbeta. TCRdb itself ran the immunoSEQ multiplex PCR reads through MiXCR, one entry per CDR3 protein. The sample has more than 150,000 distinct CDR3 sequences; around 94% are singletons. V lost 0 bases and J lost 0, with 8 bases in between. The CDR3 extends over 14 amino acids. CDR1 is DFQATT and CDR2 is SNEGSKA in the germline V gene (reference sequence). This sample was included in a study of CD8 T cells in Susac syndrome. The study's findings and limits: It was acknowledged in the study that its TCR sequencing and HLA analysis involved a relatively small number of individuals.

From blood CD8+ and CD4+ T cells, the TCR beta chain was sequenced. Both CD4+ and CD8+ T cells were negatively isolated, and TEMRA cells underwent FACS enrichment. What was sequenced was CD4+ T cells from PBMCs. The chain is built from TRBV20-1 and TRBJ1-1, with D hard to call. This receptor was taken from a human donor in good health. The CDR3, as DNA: TGCAGTGCTAGAGATGCGGCCTTGAACACTGAAGCTTTCTTT. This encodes CSARDAALNTEAFF.